This passage covers 3 T cell receptor beta chains from one sample sequenced in a study of blood T cell repertoires in COVID-19. Clones were read by immunoSEQ multiplex PCR, and TCRdb kept only the in-frame ones, dropping some. Found here are roughly 86,000 clones, just under 85% of them singletons; the top ten hold about 3.4%. Sequencing used peripheral blood. The receptors stem from a man aged 50 to 60 with acute or convalescent COVID-19.

J is TRBJ1-5 and V is TRBV19; D not certain. The CDR3 spans 14 residues. V was clipped by 2 bases and J by 6 bases, with 11 bases between them. Germline values: CDR1 LNHDA, CDR2 SQIVND (reference sequence). The CDR3 nucleotides read TGTGCCAGTAGTATATCCCTCTTTTCTCAGCCCCAGCATTTT. Its protein product is CASSISLFSQPQHF.

This sequence joins TRBV6-2 or TRBV6-3 and TRBJ2-5, with 7 bases aligning to TRBD1. V was clipped by 6 bases and J by 2 bases; unmatched bases: 9. From germline, CDR1 is MNHEY and CDR2 SVGEGT. The CDR3 consists of 15 residues. CDR3 nucleotides: TGTGCCAGCAGCCGTACCGGGACAGAGCAAGAGACCCAGTACTTC. Translation: CASSRTGTEQETQYF.

The CDR3 reads CASSLRGTSGGTQYF. CDR3 coding DNA: TGTGCCAGCAGCTTAAGGGGGACTAGTGGGGGTACGCAGTATTTT. This sequence joins TRBV7-3 and TRBJ2-3, with 8 bases identical to TRBD2. The CDR3 has 15 residues. The trim removed 1 base at V and 8 bases at J, leaving 8 bases unmatched. Germline V gene lookup returns CDR1 SGHTA and CDR2 FQGTGA.